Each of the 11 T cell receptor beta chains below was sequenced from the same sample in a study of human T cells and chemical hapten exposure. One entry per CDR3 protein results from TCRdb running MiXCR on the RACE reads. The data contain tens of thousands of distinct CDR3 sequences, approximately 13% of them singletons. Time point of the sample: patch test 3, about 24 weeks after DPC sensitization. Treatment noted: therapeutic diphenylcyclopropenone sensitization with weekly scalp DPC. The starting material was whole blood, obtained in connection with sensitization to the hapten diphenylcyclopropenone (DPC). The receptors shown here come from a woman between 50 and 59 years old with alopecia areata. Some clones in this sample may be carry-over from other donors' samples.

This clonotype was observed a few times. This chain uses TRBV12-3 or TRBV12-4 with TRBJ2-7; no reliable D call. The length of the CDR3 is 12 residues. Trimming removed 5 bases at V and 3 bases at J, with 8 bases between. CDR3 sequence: CASSLGIYEQYF. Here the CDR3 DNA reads TGTGCCAGCAGTCTTGGGATCTACGAGCAGTACTTC.

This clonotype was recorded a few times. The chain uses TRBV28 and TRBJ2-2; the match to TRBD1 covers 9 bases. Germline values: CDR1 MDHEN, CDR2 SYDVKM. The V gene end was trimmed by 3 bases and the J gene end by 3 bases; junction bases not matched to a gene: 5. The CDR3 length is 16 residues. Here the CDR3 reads CASSFPRTGDTGELFF. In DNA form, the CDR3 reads TGTGCCAGCAGTTTCCCCCGGACAGGGGACACCGGGGAGCTGTTTTTT.

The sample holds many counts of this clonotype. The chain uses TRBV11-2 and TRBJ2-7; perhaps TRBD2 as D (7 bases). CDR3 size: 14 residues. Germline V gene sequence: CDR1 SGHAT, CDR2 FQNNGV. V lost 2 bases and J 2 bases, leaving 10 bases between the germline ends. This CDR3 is CASSLMRGPYEQYF. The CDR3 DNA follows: TGTGCCAGCAGCTTAATGCGGGGGCCCTACGAGCAGTACTTC.

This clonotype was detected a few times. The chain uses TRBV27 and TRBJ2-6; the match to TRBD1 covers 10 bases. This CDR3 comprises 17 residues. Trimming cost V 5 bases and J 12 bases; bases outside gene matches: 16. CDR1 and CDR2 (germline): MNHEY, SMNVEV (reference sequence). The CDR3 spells CASSTRQGAYPIGVLTF. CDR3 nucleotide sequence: TGTGCCAGCAGTACCCGACAGGGGGCATACCCGATCGGCGTCCTGACTTTC.

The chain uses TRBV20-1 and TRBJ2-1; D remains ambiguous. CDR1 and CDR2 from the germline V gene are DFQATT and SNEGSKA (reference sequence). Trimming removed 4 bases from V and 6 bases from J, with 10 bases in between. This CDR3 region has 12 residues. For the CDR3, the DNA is TGCAGTGCTAAAGACGTAATCAATGAGCAGTTCTTC. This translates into CSAKDVINEQFF.

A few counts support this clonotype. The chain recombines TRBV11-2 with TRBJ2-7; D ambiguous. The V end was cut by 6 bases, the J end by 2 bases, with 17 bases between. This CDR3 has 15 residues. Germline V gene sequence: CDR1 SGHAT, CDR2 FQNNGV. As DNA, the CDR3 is TGTGCCAGCAGTTCGATGGCCGGTTTGCCCTACGAGCAGTACTTC. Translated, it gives CASSSMAGLPYEQYF.

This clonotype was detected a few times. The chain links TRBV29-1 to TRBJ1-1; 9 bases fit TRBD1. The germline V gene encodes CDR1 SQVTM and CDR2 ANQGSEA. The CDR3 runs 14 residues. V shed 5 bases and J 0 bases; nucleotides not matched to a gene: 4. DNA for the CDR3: TGCAGCGTTCTGGACAGGGGCATGAACACTGAAGCTTTCTTT. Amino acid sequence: CSVLDRGMNTEAFF. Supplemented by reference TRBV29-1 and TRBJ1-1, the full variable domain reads SAVISQKPSRDICQRGTSLTIQCQVDSQVTMMFWYRQQPGQSLTLIATANQGSEATYESGFVIDKFPISRPNLTFSTLTVSNMSPEDSSIYLCSVLDRGMNTEAFFGQGTRLTVV.

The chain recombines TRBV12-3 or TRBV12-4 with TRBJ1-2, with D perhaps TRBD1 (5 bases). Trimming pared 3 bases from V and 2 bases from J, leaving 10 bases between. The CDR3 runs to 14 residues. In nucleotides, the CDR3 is TGTGCCAGCAGTTTCCTAGCAGGGAACTATGGCTACACCTTC. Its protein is CASSFLAGNYGYTF.

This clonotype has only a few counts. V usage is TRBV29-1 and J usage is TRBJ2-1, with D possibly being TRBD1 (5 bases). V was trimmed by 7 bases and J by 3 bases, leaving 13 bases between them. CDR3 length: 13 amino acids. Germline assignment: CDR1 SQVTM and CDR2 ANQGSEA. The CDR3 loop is CSAVRVGYNEQFF. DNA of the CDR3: TGCAGCGCCGTCAGGGTCGGCTACAATGAGCAGTTCTTC.

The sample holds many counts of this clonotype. CDR3 sequence reads: CSASLPLAGFNEQFF. In nucleotides, the CDR3 is TGCAGTGCTAGTTTACCATTAGCGGGATTCAATGAGCAGTTCTTC. The chain is built from TRBV20-1 and TRBJ2-1; 8 bases line up with TRBD2. V shed 3 bases, J shed 6 bases, and the junction held 10 bases outside the gene matches. The CDR3 contains 15 residues. Germline CDR1 DFQATT, CDR2 SNEGSKA (reference sequence).

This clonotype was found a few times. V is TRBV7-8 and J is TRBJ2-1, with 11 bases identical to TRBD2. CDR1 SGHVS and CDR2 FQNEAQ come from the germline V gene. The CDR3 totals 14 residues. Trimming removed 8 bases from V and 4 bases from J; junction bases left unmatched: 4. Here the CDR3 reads CASGRLAGYNEQFF. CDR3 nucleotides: TGTGCCAGCGGCCGACTAGCGGGATACAATGAGCAGTTCTTC.